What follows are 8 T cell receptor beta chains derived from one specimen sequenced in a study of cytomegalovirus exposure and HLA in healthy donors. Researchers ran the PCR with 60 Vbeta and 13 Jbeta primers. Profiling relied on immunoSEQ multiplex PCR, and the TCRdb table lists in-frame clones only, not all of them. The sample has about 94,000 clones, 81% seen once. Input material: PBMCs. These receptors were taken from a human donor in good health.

The CDR3 DNA sequence: TGCAGCGTTTTTGGGCATAGCGGGGAGACCCAGTACTTC. Encoded protein: CSVFGHSGETQYF. The V and J genes are TRBV29-1 and TRBJ2-5, with 7 bases fitting TRBD2. Germline loops: CDR1 SQVTM, CDR2 ANQGSEA. CDR3 length: 13 amino acids. The ends lost 5 bases at V and 5 bases at J; junction bases unmatched: 8. Full variable domain (remainder filled in from reference TRBV29-1 and TRBJ2-5): SAVISQKPSRDICQRGTSLTIQCQVDSQVTMMFWYRQQPGQSLTLIATANQGSEATYESGFVIDKFPISRPNLTFSTLTVSNMSPEDSSIYLCSVFGHSGETQYFGPGTRLLVL.

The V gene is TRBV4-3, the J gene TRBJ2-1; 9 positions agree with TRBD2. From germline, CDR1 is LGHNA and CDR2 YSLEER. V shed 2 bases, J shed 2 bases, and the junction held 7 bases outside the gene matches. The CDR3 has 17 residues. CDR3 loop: CASSQRAGTSPYNEQFF. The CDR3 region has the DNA TGCGCCAGCAGCCAAAGGGCCGGGACTAGCCCCTACAATGAGCAGTTCTTC.

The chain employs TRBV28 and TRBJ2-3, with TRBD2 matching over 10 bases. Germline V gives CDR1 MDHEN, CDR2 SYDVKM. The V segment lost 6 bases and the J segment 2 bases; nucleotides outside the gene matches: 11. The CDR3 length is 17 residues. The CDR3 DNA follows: TGTGCCAGCAGCCGTACAGCGGGAGGGACATACACAGATACGCAGTATTTT. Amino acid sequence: CASSRTAGGTYTDTQYF.

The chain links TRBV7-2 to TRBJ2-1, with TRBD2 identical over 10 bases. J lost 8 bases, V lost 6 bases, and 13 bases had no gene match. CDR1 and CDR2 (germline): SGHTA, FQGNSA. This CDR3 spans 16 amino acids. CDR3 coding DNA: TGTGCCAGCAGTTCCCAACCGGGACTAGCGAACGATGAGCAGTTCTTC. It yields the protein CASSSQPGLANDEQFF.

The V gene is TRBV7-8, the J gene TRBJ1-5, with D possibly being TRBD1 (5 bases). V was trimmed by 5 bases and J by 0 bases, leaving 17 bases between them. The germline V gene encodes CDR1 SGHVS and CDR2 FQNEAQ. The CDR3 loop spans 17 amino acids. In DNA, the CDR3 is TGTGCCAGCAGCCCCCGCGGGGGATTTTTTAGCAATCAGCCCCAGCATTTT. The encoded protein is CASSPRGGFFSNQPQHF.

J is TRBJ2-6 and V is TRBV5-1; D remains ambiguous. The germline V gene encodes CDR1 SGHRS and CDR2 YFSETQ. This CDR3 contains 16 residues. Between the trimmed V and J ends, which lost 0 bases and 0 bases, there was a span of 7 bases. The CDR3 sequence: CASSLDRSSGANVLTF. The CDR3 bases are TGCGCCAGCAGCTTGGACCGGAGCTCTGGGGCCAACGTCCTGACTTTC.

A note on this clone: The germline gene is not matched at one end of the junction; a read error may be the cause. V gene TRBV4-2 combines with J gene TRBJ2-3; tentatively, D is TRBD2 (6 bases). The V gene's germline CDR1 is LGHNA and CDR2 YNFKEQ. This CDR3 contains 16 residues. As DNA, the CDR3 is TGTGCCAGCAGCCAAGATCTGGGGACTTCCACAAATACGCAGTATTTT. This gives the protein CASSQDLGTSTNTQYF.

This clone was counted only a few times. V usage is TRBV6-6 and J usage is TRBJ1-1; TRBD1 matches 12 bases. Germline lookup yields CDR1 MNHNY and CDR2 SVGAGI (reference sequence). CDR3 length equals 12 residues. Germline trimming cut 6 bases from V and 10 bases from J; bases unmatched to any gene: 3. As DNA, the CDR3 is TGTGCCAGCAGCAGGGACAGGGGGCTAGCTTTCTTT. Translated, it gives CASSRDRGLAFF.